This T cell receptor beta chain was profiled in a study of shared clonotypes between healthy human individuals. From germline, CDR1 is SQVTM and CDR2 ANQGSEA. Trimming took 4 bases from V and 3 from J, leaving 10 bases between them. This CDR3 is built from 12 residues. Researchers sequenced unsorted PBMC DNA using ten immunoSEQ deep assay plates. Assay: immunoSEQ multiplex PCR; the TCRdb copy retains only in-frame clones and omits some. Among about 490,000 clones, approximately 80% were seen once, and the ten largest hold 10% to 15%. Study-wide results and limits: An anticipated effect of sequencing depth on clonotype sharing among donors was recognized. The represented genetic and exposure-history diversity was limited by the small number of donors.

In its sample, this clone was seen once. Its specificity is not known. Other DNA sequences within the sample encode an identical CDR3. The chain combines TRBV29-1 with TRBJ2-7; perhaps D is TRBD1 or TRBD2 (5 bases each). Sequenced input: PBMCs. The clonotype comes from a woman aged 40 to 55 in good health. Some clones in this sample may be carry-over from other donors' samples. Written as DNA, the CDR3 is TGCAGCGTTGGGGGGTCGAGCTACGAGCAGTACTTC. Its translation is CSVGGSSYEQYF.